The 24 T cell receptor beta chains presented below share a single source sample, sequenced in a study of siplizumab effects on memory and regulatory T cells. The protocol was immunoSEQ multiplex PCR, while the TCRdb copy is restricted to in-frame clones and leaves out a portion. The sample comprises tens of thousands of clones, 80% to 90% of which are singletons, and 0.25% rests with the top ten. The sample taken for sequencing was naive CD4+ T cells sorted from blood. Receptors were obtained from a human donor in good health.

In this sample, this clone turned up once. J is TRBJ2-3 and V is TRBV19, with 10 bases identical to TRBD1. CDR1 is LNHDA and CDR2 is SQIVND in the germline V gene (reference sequence). The junction had 8 bases not matched to a gene; V was cut back by 5 bases and J by 6 bases. CDR3 length: 15 amino acids. CDR3 nucleotide sequence: TGTGCCAGTAGTGCGCGAGACAGGGGGCGGGATACGCAGTATTTT. Its protein is CASSARDRGRDTQYF.

This clone was seen just once. The J gene is TRBJ2-5, the V gene TRBV2; D is undetermined. Trimming stripped 2 bases from V and 4 bases from J, with 14 bases between. Germline V lookup: CDR1 SNHLY, CDR2 FYNNEI. The CDR3 totals 15 residues. CDR3 bases: TGTGCCAGCAGTGAACAACGGGCCATGGGAGAGACCCAGTACTTC. Translating it yields CASSEQRAMGETQYF.

The chain has TRBV5-4 and TRBJ2-2; possibly TRBD2 for D (6 bases). The CDR3 sequence is 16 residues long. V was pared by 4 bases and J by 4 bases, with 17 bases between. CDR1 is SGHNT and CDR2 is YYREEE in the germline V gene (reference sequence). CDR3 amino acids: CASSAMRGAPTGELFF. The CDR3 DNA sequence: TGTGCCAGCAGCGCGATGCGGGGAGCTCCCACCGGGGAGCTGTTTTTT.

This sequence joins TRBV5-8 and TRBJ2-7, with 11 bases identical to TRBD1. This CDR3 is built from 15 residues. The trim removed 0 bases at V and 3 bases at J, leaving 2 bases unmatched. Germline V gives CDR1 SGHTS, CDR2 YDEGEE. As DNA, the CDR3 is TGTGCCAGCAGCTTGGGGACAGGGGGCTACTACGAGCAGTACTTC. Protein sequence: CASSLGTGGYYEQYF.

The chain couples TRBV6-5 to TRBJ2-5; D possibly corresponds to TRBD2 (5 bases). CDR1 is MNHEY, CDR2 SVGAGI, per germline. This CDR3 is built from 12 residues. This CDR3 reads CAAAADQETQYF. Written as DNA, the CDR3 is TGTGCAGCCGCAGCGGACCAAGAGACCCAGTACTTC.

The V gene is TRBV9, the J gene TRBJ2-1; 8 positions match TRBD1. Germline V gene data show CDR1 as SGDLS and CDR2 as YYNGEE. Trimming at V came to 4 bases and at J to 8 bases, leaving 8 bases not matched to a gene. The CDR3 is 14 amino acids. CDR3 nucleotide sequence: TGTGCCAGCAGCCCGGACAGGGTAACGTATGAGCAGTTCTTC. It translates to CASSPDRVTYEQFF.

This rearrangement joins TRBV2 to TRBJ1-1; no firm D call. V was trimmed by 10 bases and J by 1 base, leaving 7 bases between them. The CDR3 totals 11 residues. The germline gives CDR1 SNHLY, CDR2 FYNNEI. CDR3 protein: CAIRENTEAFF. DNA of the CDR3: TGTGCCATCCGGGAGAACACTGAAGCTTTCTTT.

The CDR3 DNA follows: TGCGCCAGCAGCCATCCGGGACAGGGGTTCTACGAGCAGTACTTC. It codes for CASSHPGQGFYEQYF. The V and J genes are TRBV4-1 and TRBJ2-7, with 10 bases identical to TRBD1. There are 15 residues in the CDR3. J gave up 3 bases and V 3 bases, and 5 bases lay outside the gene matches. Per germline, CDR1 MGHRA and CDR2 YSYEKL.

Written as DNA, the CDR3 is TGTGCCAGCAGCTTAGTGAGGGGCGACGGCTACACCTTC. Its protein product is CASSLVRGDGYTF. V gene TRBV11-2 combines with J gene TRBJ1-2; a possible D gene is TRBD1 (5 bases). Germline lookup yields CDR1 SGHAT and CDR2 FQNNGV. V shed 1 base and J shed 8 bases, with 11 bases lying between them. The CDR3 loop spans 13 amino acids.

J is TRBJ2-7 and V is TRBV19, with D perhaps TRBD2 (6 bases). The V and J ends lost 4 bases and 6 bases respectively, with 19 bases between them. The CDR3 is 15 amino acids. Germline V gene data show CDR1 as LNHDA and CDR2 as SQIVND (reference sequence). CDR3 amino acids: CASSTQAGASFEQYF. The CDR3 DNA reads TGTGCCAGTAGTACCCAAGCGGGTGCGTCTTTCGAGCAGTACTTC. Variable domain in full (rest from reference TRBV19 and TRBJ2-7): DGGITQSPKYLFRKEGQNVTLSCEQNLNHDAMYWYRQDPGQGLRLIYYSQIVNDFQKGDIAEGYSVSREKKESFPLTVTSAQKNPTAFYLCASSTQAGASFEQYFGPGTRLTVT.

V is TRBV5-1 and J is TRBJ1-2; TRBD1 is a possible D gene (6 bases). V lost 4 bases to trimming and J lost 0 bases, with 19 bases between them. This CDR3 has 17 amino acids. Germline V gene data show CDR1 as SGHRS and CDR2 as YFSETQ. CDR3 sequence reads: CASSRFTTGSPNYGYTF. The CDR3 DNA is TGCGCCAGCAGCCGGTTTACCACAGGGTCGCCTAACTATGGCTACACCTTC.

The rearrangement joins TRBV19 to TRBJ2-1, with D perhaps TRBD1 (6 bases). Looked up from germline, CDR1 is LNHDA and CDR2 is SQIVND (reference sequence). Trimming stripped 6 bases from V and 8 bases from J, with 32 bases between. This CDR3 has 19 amino acids. This CDR3 reads CASRTTGSGLFPPGDEQFF. As DNA, the CDR3 is TGTGCCAGTAGAACCACAGGGAGTGGACTTTTCCCCCCCGGGGATGAGCAGTTCTTC.

This chain connects TRBV6-4 to TRBJ1-2; D possibly corresponds to TRBD1 (6 bases). V gave up 4 bases and J gave up 2 bases, with 8 bases separating them. Per germline, CDR1 MRHNA and CDR2 SNTAGT. The CDR3 sequence is 13 residues long. For the CDR3, the DNA is TGTGCCAGCAGTGCAGGACAGAACTATGGCTACACCTTC. Amino acids: CASSAGQNYGYTF.

This chain connects TRBV14 to TRBJ2-5; 9 nucleotides match TRBD1. The CDR3 totals 16 residues. The germline V gene has CDR1 SGHDN and CDR2 FVKESK. Trimming at V came to 6 bases and at J to 5 bases, leaving 13 bases not matched to a gene. The chain's CDR3 is CASREGGGQGPETQYF. The CDR3 DNA reads TGTGCCAGCAGAGAGGGGGGGGGACAGGGTCCCGAGACCCAGTACTTC.

This clone has only a few counts. This chain links TRBV6-5 with TRBJ1-5, with D uncertain. Trimming took 6 bases from V and 0 from J, leaving 9 bases between them. Germline values: CDR1 MNHEY, CDR2 SVGAGI. The CDR3 loop spans 14 amino acids. CDR3: CASSRGYSNQPQHF. The DNA of the CDR3 is TGTGCCAGCAGCCGCGGGTATAGCAATCAGCCCCAGCATTTT.

The chain recombines TRBV6-5 with TRBJ1-1; 7 nucleotides align to TRBD1. The junction had 8 bases not matched to a gene; V was cut back by 0 bases and J by 4 bases. The germline CDR1 and CDR2 sequences are MNHEY and SVGAGI. The CDR3 has 16 residues. CDR3 bases: TGTGCCAGCAGTTACTCGACAAGGGGGCTGCGCACTGAAGCTTTCTTT. Its translation: CASSYSTRGLRTEAFF.

This clone was seen only once. This same CDR3 is encoded by further DNA sequences in the sample. The chain couples TRBV5-1 to TRBJ1-3; weak D call: TRBD1 (5 bases). CDR3 size: 14 residues. Germline CDR1 and CDR2: SGHRS and YFSETQ. V was cut by 0 bases and J by 4 bases, with 8 bases left in between. This chain's CDR3 is CASSLVGVGNTIYF. The CDR3 nucleotides are TGCGCCAGCAGCTTGGTGGGGGTAGGAAACACCATATATTTT.

The rearrangement links TRBV19 to TRBJ2-3; 13 nucleotides line up with TRBD2. The CDR3 extends over 17 amino acids. Looked up from germline, CDR1 is LNHDA and CDR2 is SQIVND (reference sequence). Trimming at V came to 7 bases and at J to 0 bases, leaving 7 bases not matched to a gene. Here the CDR3 DNA reads TGTGCCAGTACCTGGACTAGCGGGAGTAGTAGCACAGATACGCAGTATTTT. This gives the protein CASTWTSGSSSTDTQYF.

The rearrangement links TRBV6-5 to TRBJ1-4; 7 bases line up with TRBD1. V trimming: 5 bases; J trimming: 8 bases; junction bases outside the gene matches: 8. The CDR3 is 14 residues long. Germline loops: CDR1 MNHEY, CDR2 SVGAGI. The CDR3 region is CASSQTGSGEKLFF. The CDR3 bases are TGTGCCAGCAGTCAGACAGGGTCCGGGGAAAAACTGTTTTTT.

This clone was observed a few times. The chain is built from TRBV27 and TRBJ1-2; D gene ambiguous. Per the germline V gene, CDR1 is MNHEY and CDR2 is SMNVEV (reference sequence). CDR3 length: 13 residues. The V end was cut by 8 bases, the J end by 7 bases, with 17 bases between. For the CDR3, the DNA is TGTGCCAGCGCTAGGGTGAACTCCGGTGGCTACACCTTC. This sequence encodes CASARVNSGGYTF.

This clone was recorded a few times. This rearrangement joins TRBV18 to TRBJ1-5; weak D call: TRBD1 (6 bases). The CDR3 loop spans 14 amino acids. From germline, CDR1 is KGHSH and CDR2 LQKENI. V was cut by 3 bases and J by 8 bases, with 14 bases left in between. The CDR3 loop reads CASSPTGLKEPQHF. DNA of the CDR3: TGTGCCAGCTCACCTACAGGGCTTAAGGAGCCCCAGCATTTT.

This sequence joins TRBV18 and TRBJ1-4; D unclear. Germline V lookup: CDR1 KGHSH, CDR2 LQKENI. CDR3 length: 16 residues. The V gene lost 3 bases and the J gene lost 5 bases, with 16 bases spanning the gap. The CDR3 spells CASSPSGRFPNEKLFF. CDR3 nucleotide sequence: TGTGCCAGCTCACCCTCGGGCCGGTTCCCAAATGAAAAACTGTTTTTT.

V is TRBV6-5 and J is TRBJ2-2; D unclear. The CDR3 contains 12 residues. Germline values: CDR1 MNHEY, CDR2 SVGAGI. The ends were cut back, 6 bases at V and 1 base at J, with 3 bases in the middle. This chain's CDR3 is CASRQNTGELFF. The CDR3 DNA sequence: TGTGCCAGCAGACAGAACACCGGGGAGCTGTTTTTT.

J is TRBJ2-1 and V is TRBV6-5, with D possibly TRBD2 on 5 matching bases. Trimming stripped 5 bases from V and 7 bases from J, with 18 bases between. CDR3 length: 15 amino acids. Per the germline V gene, CDR1 is MNHEY and CDR2 is SVGAGI. CDR3 amino acids: CASSTREGRMNEQFF. Here the CDR3 DNA reads TGTGCCAGCAGTACCCGCGAGGGTAGGATGAATGAGCAGTTCTTC.